The 2 T cell receptor beta chains reported below all come from one sample, sequenced in a study of cytomegalovirus exposure and HLA in healthy donors. With 60 Vbeta and 13 Jbeta primers, the PCR was carried out. Sequencing used immunoSEQ multiplex PCR; TCRdb keeps in-frame clones, though not all of them. This sample yields roughly 180,000 clones, of which approximately 80% are seen a single time; about 2.4% belongs to the top ten. Sequencing was done on a sample of PBMCs. The source is a male donor in good health and CMV-seronegative.

CDR3 nucleotides: TGTGCCAGCAGCACCGGAGCTCCCACAGATACGCAGTATTTT. This encodes CASSTGAPTDTQYF. V usage is TRBV11-3 and J usage is TRBJ2-3, with D unresolved. V was clipped by 5 bases and J by 2 bases, with 11 bases between them. Germline loops: CDR1 SGHNT, CDR2 YENEEA. The CDR3 runs to 14 residues.

The genes are TRBV11-2 and TRBJ2-2; D possibly corresponds to TRBD2 (5 bases). Trimming removed 1 base at V and 0 bases at J, with 9 bases between. This CDR3 comprises 16 residues. CDR1 and CDR2 from the germline V gene are SGHAT and FQNNGV. The CDR3 loop reads CASSLGASTNTGELFF. The DNA for the CDR3 is TGTGCCAGCAGCTTAGGGGCTAGCACGAACACCGGGGAGCTGTTTTTT. Combining the CDR3 with reference TRBV11-2 and TRBJ2-2 gives the whole variable domain EAGVAQSPRYKIIEKRQSVAFWCNPISGHATLYWYQQILGQGPKLLIQFQNNGVVDDSQLPKDRFSAERLKGVDSTLKIQPAKLEDSAVYLCASSLGASTNTGELFFGEGSRLTVL.